A single sample is the source of the 26 T cell receptor beta chains below, sequenced in a study of blood T cell repertoires in COVID-19. Here immunoSEQ multiplex PCR was the method, and the copy in TCRdb shows in-frame clones only, minus some. The data show approximately 120,000 clones, 65% to 85% seen once. Sequencing was performed on peripheral blood. Receptor source: a man aged 30 to 45 with COVID-19, enrolled during active disease.

The sample holds a few counts of this clone. V is TRBV5-1 and J is TRBJ1-5, with 7 positions matching TRBD1. Looked up from germline, CDR1 is SGHRS and CDR2 is YFSETQ. The CDR3 is 19 amino acids. V dropped 3 bases and J dropped 3; count of bases not matched to a gene: 18. CDR3 coding DNA: TGCGCCAGCAGCTCCCCGGGACAGCCGATGTCGGCTTTCAATCAGCCCCAGCATTTT. Its translation: CASSSPGQPMSAFNQPQHF.

This chain uses TRBV27 with TRBJ2-3; the match to TRBD2 covers 7 bases. The V gene end was trimmed by 8 bases and the J gene end by 5 bases; junction bases not matched to a gene: 1. The CDR3 is made up of 11 amino acids. The germline CDR1 and CDR2 sequences are MNHEY and SMNVEV (reference sequence). For the CDR3, the DNA is TGTGCCAGCTGGGGGGGAGATACGCAGTATTTT. The encoded protein is CASWGGDTQYF.

The sample holds a few counts of this clone. CDR3 nucleotides: TGTGCCAGCAGCCAACAGGGAGGGAGCTATGGCTACACCTTC. Residues: CASSQQGGSYGYTF. The chain is built from TRBV2 and TRBJ1-2; possible D gene TRBD1, 6 bases. This CDR3 region has 14 residues. Germline assignment: CDR1 SNHLY and CDR2 FYNNEI. Trimming removed 6 bases from V and 4 bases from J, with 15 bases in between. Complete variable domain (other parts from reference TRBV2 and TRBJ1-2): EPEVTQTPSHQVTQMGQEVILRCVPISNHLYFYWYRQILGQKVEFLVSFYNNEISEKSEIFDDQFSVERPDGSNFTLKIRSTKLEDSAMYFCASSQQGGSYGYTFGSGTRLTVV.

This clone was seen only a few times. Here the CDR3 DNA reads TGTGCCAGCAGCCCAGATGCCAATGAGCAGTTCTTC. Protein product: CASSPDANEQFF. The chain combines TRBV11-2 with TRBJ2-1; no clear D. Between the trimmed V and J ends, which lost 5 bases and 6 bases, there was a span of 8 bases. From germline, CDR1 is SGHAT and CDR2 FQNNGV. This CDR3 region has 12 residues.

CDR3 residues: CAWSGSGTGGNYGYTF. Here the CDR3 DNA reads TGTGCCTGGAGTGGATCCGGGACAGGCGGTAACTATGGCTACACCTTC. The V call is TRBV30, the J call TRBJ1-2, with 8 bases matching TRBD1. The germline CDR1 and CDR2 sequences are GTSNPN and SVGIG (reference sequence). Germline trimming cut 1 base from V and 1 base from J; bases unmatched to any gene: 8. The CDR3 runs to 16 residues.

The table lists this clone with a count of one. This chain uses TRBV6-2 or TRBV6-3 with TRBJ2-3; D is ambiguous. The CDR3 covers 13 residues. Per the germline V gene, CDR1 is MNHEY and CDR2 is SVGEGT. With 3 bases removed from V and 3 bases from J, the gap between germline ends came to 7 bases. In DNA, the CDR3 is TGTGCCAGCAGTTATGGCCCGACAGATACGCAGTATTTT. Translation gives CASSYGPTDTQYF.

The V call is TRBV7-9, the J call TRBJ2-7, with 7 bases that match TRBD1. Unmatched junction bases numbered 11, after V lost 5 bases and J lost 4 bases. The CDR3 covers 15 residues. From germline, CDR1 is SEHNR and CDR2 FQNEAQ (reference sequence). The CDR3 sequence is CASSPQTGSEYEQYF. CDR3 DNA: TGTGCCAGCAGCCCTCAGACAGGGTCGGAGTACGAGCAGTACTTC.

J is TRBJ2-2 and V is TRBV5-1, with D perhaps TRBD2 (7 bases). The V gene's germline CDR1 is SGHRS and CDR2 YFSETQ. Trimming left V 0 bases short and J 4 bases short, with 13 bases between. The CDR3 runs 16 residues. The CDR3 DNA is TGCGCCAGCAGCTTGGGGGGCCGGGGGGCCACCGGGGAGCTGTTTTTT. Its translation is CASSLGGRGATGELFF.

There are a few counts of this clone. The rearrangement joins TRBV11-3 to TRBJ1-4; 8 nucleotides line up with TRBD1. The CDR3 consists of 15 residues. The germline V gene has CDR1 SGHNT and CDR2 YENEEA. V was pared by 6 bases and J by 2 bases, with 5 bases of the junction left unmatched. The CDR3 protein is CASSQQGVTNEKLFF. The DNA for the CDR3 is TGTGCCAGCAGTCAACAGGGGGTGACTAATGAAAAACTGTTTTTT.

The V call is TRBV29-1, the J call TRBJ1-1; TRBD1 might be the D (5 bases). V was trimmed by 3 bases and J by 2 bases, leaving 10 bases between them. This CDR3 has 13 amino acids. Germline CDR1 SQVTM, CDR2 ANQGSEA. CDR3 in DNA: TGCAGCGTTGACCAGGGAATTAACACTGAAGCTTTCTTT. Translating it yields CSVDQGINTEAFF.

Here the CDR3 reads CASRRDRDSMNTEAFF. The CDR3, as DNA: TGTGCCAGCAGGCGAGACAGGGACTCAATGAACACTGAAGCTTTCTTT. The V gene is TRBV27, the J gene TRBJ1-1; 7 bases line up with TRBD1. This CDR3 has 16 residues. The J segment lost 0 bases and the V segment lost 6 bases, leaving 10 bases of the junction unmatched. CDR1 is MNHEY and CDR2 is SMNVEV in the germline V gene (reference sequence).

The chain links TRBV6-5 to TRBJ2-7; 12 bases align to TRBD1. Unmatched junction bases numbered 1, after V lost 0 bases and J lost 1 base. The CDR3 is 16 residues long. Per germline, CDR1 MNHEY and CDR2 SVGAGI. CDR3 sequence: CASSYSGQGASYEQYF. The DNA of the CDR3 is TGTGCCAGCAGTTACTCGGGACAGGGGGCTTCCTACGAGCAGTACTTC.

This rearrangement joins TRBV7-6 to TRBJ2-1; a weak D match, TRBD2 (5 bases). The CDR3 runs 15 residues. CDR1 and CDR2 (germline): SGHVS, FNYEAQ. The V gene lost 5 bases and the J gene lost 4 bases, with 15 bases spanning the gap. The CDR3 region is CASSPHGEFYNEQFF. The CDR3 nucleotides are TGTGCCAGCAGCCCCCACGGGGAGTTTTACAATGAGCAGTTCTTC. The full variable domain, completed using reference TRBV7-6 and TRBJ2-1, is GAGVSQSPRYKVTKRGQDVALRCDPISGHVSLYWYRQALGQGPEFLTYFNYEAQQDKSGLPNDRFSAERPEGSISTLTIQRTEQRDSAMYRCASSPHGEFYNEQFFGPGTRLTVL.

The rearrangement joins TRBV7-8 to TRBJ1-4, with D perhaps TRBD1 (5 bases). Trimming removed 5 bases at V and 7 bases at J, with 17 bases between. The CDR3 is 15 amino acids. CDR1 is SGHVS, CDR2 FQNEAQ, per germline. CDR3 DNA: TGTGCCAGCAGCCCCTCTTGGGGACTCAGTGAAAAACTGTTTTTT. As protein: CASSPSWGLSEKLFF.

V is TRBV7-8 and J is TRBJ2-1; D may be TRBD1 (5 bases). This CDR3 contains 14 residues. The germline gives CDR1 SGHVS, CDR2 FQNEAQ. V was trimmed by 1 base and J by 8 bases, leaving 12 bases between them. CDR3 sequence reads: CASSLGQGSDEQFF. The CDR3 region has the DNA TGTGCCAGCAGCTTAGGTCAGGGATCGGATGAGCAGTTCTTC. Full variable domain (outside the CDR3, taken from reference TRBV7-8 and TRBJ2-1): GAGVSQSPRYKVAKRGQDVALRCDPISGHVSLFWYQQALGQGPEFLTYFQNEAQLDKSGLPSDRFFAERPEGSVSTLKIQRTQQEDSAVYLCASSLGQGSDEQFFGPGTRLTVL.

In this sample, this clone turned up once. The chain combines TRBV5-6 with TRBJ2-1, with 9 bases identical to TRBD2. This CDR3 region has 16 residues. CDR1 is SGHDT and CDR2 is YYEEEE in the germline V gene. V lost 0 bases, J lost 8 bases, and 9 bases stayed unmatched. In DNA, the CDR3 is TGTGCCAGCAGCTTGGCTGCTATAGCGGGAGCACATGAGCAGTTCTTC. This translates into CASSLAAIAGAHEQFF. Complete variable domain (other parts from reference TRBV5-6 and TRBJ2-1): DAGVTQSPTHLIKTRGQQVTLRCSPKSGHDTVSWYQQALGQGPQFIFQYYEEEERQRGNFPDRFSGHQFPNYSSELNVNALLLGDSALYLCASSLAAIAGAHEQFFGPGTRLTVL.

This sequence joins TRBV7-6 and TRBJ2-3; 13 nucleotides match TRBD2. Trimming at V came to 5 bases and at J to 5 bases, leaving 13 bases not matched to a gene. In germline, CDR1 is SGHVS, CDR2 FNYEAQ. The CDR3 is 18 residues long. DNA of the CDR3: TGTGCCAGCAGCCTAAGCCCTCTACTAGCGGGGGGGCGAGATACGCAGTATTTT. This sequence encodes CASSLSPLLAGGRDTQYF.

This clone was detected a few times. The chain is built from TRBV7-6 and TRBJ1-1; D is undetermined. Germline V gene data show CDR1 as SGHVS and CDR2 as FNYEAQ. V was trimmed by 2 bases and J by 1 base, leaving 11 bases between them. The CDR3 spans 15 residues. For the CDR3, the DNA is TGTGCCAGCAGCTTAAAGAAACTGTCGAACACTGAAGCTTTCTTT. Its protein product is CASSLKKLSNTEAFF.

V usage is TRBV29-1 and J usage is TRBJ1-2, with D maybe TRBD1 (5 bases). Trimming removed 6 bases at V and 5 bases at J, with 16 bases between. This CDR3 is 13 amino acids long. Germline CDR1 reads SQVTM; CDR2 reads ANQGSEA. The CDR3 region has the DNA TGCAGCGTGGATGACGGGGGGGATTATGGCTACACCTTC. Translated, it gives CSVDDGGDYGYTF.

This chain joins TRBV5-6 and TRBJ2-3, with D uncertain. Trimming stripped 0 bases from V and 0 bases from J, with 8 bases between. Germline lookup yields CDR1 SGHDT and CDR2 YYEEEE. The CDR3 consists of 15 residues. The CDR3 nucleotides read TGTGCCAGCAGCTTGGGAGGTCCTAGCACAGATACGCAGTATTTT. It codes for CASSLGGPSTDTQYF. The full variable domain, its missing parts supplied by reference TRBV5-6 and TRBJ2-3, is DAGVTQSPTHLIKTRGQQVTLRCSPKSGHDTVSWYQQALGQGPQFIFQYYEEEERQRGNFPDRFSGHQFPNYSSELNVNALLLGDSALYLCASSLGGPSTDTQYFGPGTRLTVL.

The rearrangement joins TRBV12-3 or TRBV12-4 to TRBJ1-4, with D possibly TRBD1 on 6 matching bases. This CDR3 spans 11 amino acids. Trimming left V 4 bases short and J 14 bases short, with 11 bases between. The CDR3 spells CASSSGVRLFF. CDR3 DNA sequence: TGTGCCAGCAGTTCAGGGGTTCGGCTGTTTTTT.

The J gene is TRBJ1-1, the V gene TRBV19; D possibly corresponds to TRBD1 (5 bases). V shed 5 bases and J shed 1 base, with 14 bases lying between them. Germline assignment: CDR1 LNHDA and CDR2 SQIVND (reference sequence). The CDR3 runs 15 residues. CDR3: CASSSLRARNTEAFF. The CDR3, as DNA: TGTGCCAGTAGTTCCCTCAGGGCGAGGAACACTGAAGCTTTCTTT.

The table lists this clone with many counts. This chain links TRBV29-1 with TRBJ1-2, with a tentative D call TRBD1 (5 bases). The CDR3 spans 13 residues. The germline CDR1 and CDR2 sequences are SQVTM and ANQGSEA. Trimming removed 5 bases at V and 3 bases at J, with 13 bases between. The CDR3 loop is CSVRRDSYYGYTF. CDR3 nucleotide sequence: TGCAGCGTTCGGCGGGACTCCTACTATGGCTACACCTTC.

For this clone: Within the sample, other DNA sequences also encode this same CDR3. The chain couples TRBV5-6 to TRBJ1-2, with 9 nucleotides matching TRBD1. Germline V gene sequence: CDR1 SGHDT, CDR2 YYEEEE. There are 13 residues in the CDR3. V lost 5 bases, J lost 7 bases, and 6 bases stayed unmatched. The CDR3 DNA sequence: TGTGCCAGCAGGCCGGGACAGGGTGGTGGCTACACCTTC. This sequence encodes CASRPGQGGGYTF.

The gene calls are TRBV14 and TRBJ1-6, with D tentatively TRBD1 (5 bases). There are 14 residues in the CDR3. Germline lookup yields CDR1 SGHDN and CDR2 FVKESK. V gave up 4 bases and J gave up 8 bases, with 12 bases separating them. CDR3 amino acids: CASSLRVLDSPLHF. Written as DNA, the CDR3 is TGTGCCAGCAGCCTCAGGGTTCTAGATTCACCCCTCCACTTT. The complete variable domain, with remaining parts taken from reference TRBV14 and TRBJ1-6, reads EAGVTQFPSHSVIEKGQTVTLRCDPISGHDNLYWYRRVMGKEIKFLLHFVKESKQDESGMPNNRFLAERTGGTYSTLKVQPAELEDSGVYFCASSLRVLDSPLHFGNGTRLTVT.

The V gene is TRBV19, the J gene TRBJ2-7, with D tentatively TRBD1 (5 bases). The length of the CDR3 is 13 residues. Germline V lookup: CDR1 LNHDA, CDR2 SQIVND (reference sequence). Trimming left V 5 bases short and J 0 bases short, with 8 bases between. For the CDR3, the DNA is TGTGCCAGTAGTTTCAGGGACTCCTACGAGCAGTACTTC. Protein sequence: CASSFRDSYEQYF.